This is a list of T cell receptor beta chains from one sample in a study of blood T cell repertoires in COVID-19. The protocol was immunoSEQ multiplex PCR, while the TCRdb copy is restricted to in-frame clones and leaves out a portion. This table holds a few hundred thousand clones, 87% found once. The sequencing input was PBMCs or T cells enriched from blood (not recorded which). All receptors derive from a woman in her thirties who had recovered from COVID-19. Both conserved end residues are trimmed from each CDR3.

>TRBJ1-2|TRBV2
ASTDRDYGYT
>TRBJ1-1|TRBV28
ASSSGGTEAF
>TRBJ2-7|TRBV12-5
ASGLGGGLGFEQY
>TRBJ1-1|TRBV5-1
ASSLSWSGQPSEAF
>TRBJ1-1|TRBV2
ASSGQYNTEAF
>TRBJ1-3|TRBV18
ASSVRDNLFSGNTIY
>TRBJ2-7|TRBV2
ASSEDRFYEQY
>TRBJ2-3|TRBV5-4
ASSLATAHLIDTQY
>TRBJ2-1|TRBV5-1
ASSLWLAGYNEQF
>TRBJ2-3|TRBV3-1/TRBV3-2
ASSQTSGGRADTQY
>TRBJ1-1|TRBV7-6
ASSPLQGAGTEAF
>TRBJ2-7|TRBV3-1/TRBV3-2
ASSLSGTSGYEQY
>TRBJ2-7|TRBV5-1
ASSYVVGTKWEQY
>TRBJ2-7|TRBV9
ASSIRGDREYEQY
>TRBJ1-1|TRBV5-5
ASSQPGQGNTEAF
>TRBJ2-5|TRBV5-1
ASSPGGRDETQY
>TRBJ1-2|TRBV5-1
ASSDGNYGYT
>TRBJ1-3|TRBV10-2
ASSEAGPGNTIY
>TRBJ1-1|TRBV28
ASSRDRMEEAF
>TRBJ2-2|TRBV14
ASSRSRGTGELF
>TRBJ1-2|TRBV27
ASRFSRGDGYT
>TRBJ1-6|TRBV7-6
ASSLYGAGENSPLH
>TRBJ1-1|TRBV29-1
SVERMTEAF
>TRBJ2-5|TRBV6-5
ASSQGQPYQETQY
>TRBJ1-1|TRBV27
ASKSQMNTEAF
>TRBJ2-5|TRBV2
ASSGRSGGGSMETQY
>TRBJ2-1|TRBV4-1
ASSHSEPGLAGEQQF
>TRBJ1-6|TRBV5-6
ASSLASGDYNSPLH
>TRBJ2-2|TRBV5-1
ASSLEWAGVTGELF
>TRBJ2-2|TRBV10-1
ASSESWQGTGELF
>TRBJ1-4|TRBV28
ASSLLQGARVEKLF
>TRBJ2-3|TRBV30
AWSRPESSTDTQY
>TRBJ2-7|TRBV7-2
ASSYPGLLLREQY
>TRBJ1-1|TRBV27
ASRDSQVYTEAF
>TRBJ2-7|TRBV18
ASSPRAGVRYEQY
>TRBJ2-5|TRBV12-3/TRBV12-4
ASRLQGQETQY
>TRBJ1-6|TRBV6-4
ASSERTGNSPLH
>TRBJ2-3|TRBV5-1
ASSTYTDTQY
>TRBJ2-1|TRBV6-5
ASRGTVGYNEQF
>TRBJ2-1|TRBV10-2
ASSRPLANNEQF
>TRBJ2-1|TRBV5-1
ASRIQGTYNEQF
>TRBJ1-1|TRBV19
ASSTYRQGYNTEAF
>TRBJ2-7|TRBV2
ASTLEGQGSYEQY
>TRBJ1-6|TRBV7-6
ASSLEGRGYSPLH
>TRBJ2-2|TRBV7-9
ASSLQRGTGELF
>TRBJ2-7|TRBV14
ASSTDRGVPWDEQY
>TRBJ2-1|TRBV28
ASRVAGTANEQF
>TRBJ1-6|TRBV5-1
ASSFGTAYNSPLH
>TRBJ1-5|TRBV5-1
ASSLAGDQPQH
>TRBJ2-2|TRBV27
ASGGIGLGELF
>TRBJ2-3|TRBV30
AWGSGGALDTQY
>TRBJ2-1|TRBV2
ASSEGGQGVNEQF
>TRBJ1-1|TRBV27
ASSFGQITEAF
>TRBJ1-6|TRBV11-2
ASSPVGGTSPLH